These 23 T cell receptor beta chains came from one sample sequenced in a study of T cells in Graves' hyperthyroidism and ophthalmopathy. From RNA transcripts, TCR beta CDR3 regions were amplified. A set of HTBI primers served as the primers for a first-round RT-PCR of the TCR CDR3. TCRdb recomputed calls from the multiplex PCR reads with MiXCR, one row per CDR3 protein. The sample has approximately 400,000 distinct CDR3 sequences; roughly 15% are singletons. The material sequenced was blood. The receptor set was obtained from a woman in her twenties or thirties with Graves' ophthalmopathy.

This clonotype came up many times. The rearrangement links TRBV28 to TRBJ2-1, with 7 bases lining up with TRBD1. Trimming removed 5 bases from V and 7 bases from J; junction bases left unmatched: 17. The CDR3 has 17 amino acids. Germline assignment: CDR1 MDHEN and CDR2 SYDVKM. The CDR3: CASSPKKTGRVWNEQFF. Here the CDR3 DNA reads TGTGCCAGCAGTCCAAAAAAGACAGGGAGAGTTTGGAATGAGCAGTTCTTC.

V usage is TRBV20-1 and J usage is TRBJ1-2, with 7 bases lining up with TRBD1. CDR3 length: 14 residues. With V trimmed by 3 bases and J by 4 bases, 8 bases remained unmatched. Germline CDR1 is DFQATT and CDR2 is SNEGSKA (reference sequence). The CDR3 region is CSASHTRGSYGYTF. CDR3 in DNA: TGCAGTGCTAGTCATACCAGGGGGAGCTATGGCTACACCTTC.

This clonotype was counted many times. The chain employs TRBV3-1 and TRBJ2-5, with D tentatively TRBD1 (5 bases). Per germline, CDR1 LGHDT and CDR2 YNNKEL (reference sequence). With 1 base removed from V and 4 bases from J, the gap between germline ends came to 16 bases. The CDR3 contains 16 residues. The CDR3 bases are TGTGCCAGCAGCCAAGCAGCAGGGATAGGACGAGAGACCCAGTACTTC. Translated: CASSQAAGIGRETQYF.

This clonotype was counted only a few times. V is TRBV5-8 and J is TRBJ2-1; TRBD1 aligns across 7 bases. The V segment lost 6 bases and the J segment 6 bases; nucleotides outside the gene matches: 15. The CDR3 extends over 16 amino acids. The germline V gene encodes CDR1 SGHTS and CDR2 YDEGEE. The CDR3, as DNA: TGTGCCAGCACCTGGGTGCGTCGGGACAGAATCAATGAGCAGTTCTTC. This gives the protein CASTWVRRDRINEQFF.

This clonotype has just a few counts. CDR3 nucleotides: TGTGCCACCAGTAAGACTAGCGGGGGGGATAATGAGCAGTTCTTC. It yields the protein CATSKTSGGDNEQFF. The chain carries TRBV24-1 and TRBJ2-1; 14 nucleotides line up with TRBD2. V gave up 6 bases and J gave up 7 bases; unmatched junction bases: 4. The CDR3 extends over 15 amino acids. Germline V gene sequence: CDR1 KGHDR, CDR2 SFDVKD.

The chain combines TRBV2 with TRBJ2-2; 13 nucleotides agree with TRBD2. V trimming: 6 bases; J trimming: 2 bases; junction bases outside the gene matches: 12. This CDR3 region has 19 residues. Per the germline V gene, CDR1 is SNHLY and CDR2 is FYNNEI. Here the CDR3 reads CASRRRTSGGPTNTGELFF. The CDR3 bases are TGTGCCAGCAGACGTAGGACTAGCGGGGGCCCCACTAACACCGGGGAGCTGTTTTTT.

This clonotype was recorded at least ten times. V gene TRBV6-1 combines with J gene TRBJ2-7, with TRBD1 identical over 9 bases. The germline CDR1 and CDR2 sequences are MNHNS and SASEGT. J lost 3 bases, V lost 0 bases, and 3 bases had no gene match. The CDR3 consists of 15 residues. CDR3 in DNA: TGTGCCAGCAGTGAAGCCGAGACAGGGGGCTACGAGCAGTACTTC. It specifies CASSEAETGGYEQYF.

This clonotype was seen repeatedly, ten times or more. The J gene is TRBJ1-1, the V gene TRBV5-1; the D is unclear. The V end was cut by 0 bases, the J end by 3 bases, with 12 bases between. Germline V gene sequence: CDR1 SGHRS, CDR2 YFSETQ. CDR3 length: 15 amino acids. The CDR3 loop reads CASSLGGPSDTEAFF. In DNA, the CDR3 is TGCGCCAGCAGCTTGGGAGGTCCCTCGGACACTGAAGCTTTCTTT.

Many counts were recorded for this clonotype. The rearrangement links TRBV7-2 to TRBJ2-5, with 7 positions matching TRBD2. Germline lookup yields CDR1 SGHTA and CDR2 FQGNSA. The CDR3 runs 18 residues. J gave up 4 bases and V 5 bases, and 19 bases lay outside the gene matches. CDR3 in amino acids: CASSPRGAPGLLPETQYF. CDR3 bases: TGTGCCAGCAGCCCTAGAGGCGCACCGGGACTACTCCCAGAGACCCAGTACTTC.

Ten or more counts support this clonotype. V is TRBV28 and J is TRBJ1-5, with 9 bases fitting TRBD1. Unmatched junction bases numbered 9, after V lost 6 bases and J lost 6 bases. This CDR3 has 15 residues. CDR1 and CDR2 (germline): MDHEN, SYDVKM. CDR3 in amino acids: CASSSTGQGTQPQHF. CDR3 sequence (DNA): TGTGCCAGCAGCTCAACCGGACAGGGGACTCAGCCCCAGCATTTT.

Ten or more counts support this clonotype. The rearrangement uses TRBV28 and TRBJ2-3; D is unresolved. The length of the CDR3 is 13 residues. Germline CDR1 reads MDHEN; CDR2 reads SYDVKM. Trimming removed 5 bases from V and 2 bases from J, with 8 bases in between. The CDR3 sequence: CASSRRNTDTQYF. In nucleotides, the CDR3 is TGTGCCAGCAGTCGGAGAAACACAGATACGCAGTATTTT.

This clonotype was seen more than once but under ten times. The V and J genes are TRBV19 and TRBJ1-4; 9 bases are a match to TRBD1. Germline loops: CDR1 LNHDA, CDR2 SQIVND (reference sequence). The trim removed 2 bases at V and 8 bases at J, leaving 9 bases unmatched. The CDR3 extends over 16 amino acids. Here the CDR3 reads CASSIPGDREYEKLFF. CDR3 nucleotide sequence: TGTGCCAGTAGTATACCCGGGGACAGGGAGTACGAAAAACTGTTTTTT.

This clonotype came up many times. The J gene is TRBJ2-3, the V gene TRBV11-2; TRBD1 aligns across 7 bases. Germline trimming cut 5 bases from V and 2 bases from J; bases unmatched to any gene: 10. This CDR3 region has 16 residues. Germline V lookup: CDR1 SGHAT, CDR2 FQNNGV. The CDR3 DNA reads TGTGCCAGCAGCCCACAGGGGCCCACCTACACAGATACGCAGTATTTT. Amino acids: CASSPQGPTYTDTQYF.

The rearrangement joins TRBV19 to TRBJ2-2; D may be TRBD2 (7 bases). V dropped 3 bases and J dropped 7 bases, with 12 bases sitting between them. This CDR3 comprises 14 residues. In germline, CDR1 is LNHDA, CDR2 SQIVND (reference sequence). For the CDR3, the DNA is TGTGCCAGTAGTATGGGGGGGGCCGGCGGGGAGCTGTTTTTT. Its translation: CASSMGGAGGELFF.

In its sample, this clonotype was seen a few times. This chain's CDR3 is CASSLDRGSGVYEQYF. Written as DNA, the CDR3 is TGTGCCAGCAGCTTAGACAGGGGATCGGGGGTCTACGAGCAGTACTTC. The chain carries TRBV11-2 and TRBJ2-7; D tentatively reads TRBD1 or TRBD2 (6 bases each). This CDR3 contains 16 residues. Germline lookup yields CDR1 SGHAT and CDR2 FQNNGV. The V gene lost 0 bases and the J gene lost 3 bases, with 15 bases spanning the gap.

This clonotype appeared many times. The chain joins TRBV28 to TRBJ1-2; D perhaps matches TRBD1 (6 bases). This CDR3 has 16 amino acids. Trimming shortened V by 11 bases and J by 7 bases, and 29 bases separated the two germline ends. Germline CDR1 MDHEN, CDR2 SYDVKM. CDR3 sequence reads: CACLYISISGGLGYTF. The CDR3 DNA reads TGTGCCTGTCTGTATATCAGCATTTCGGGGGGCCTTGGCTACACCTTC.

The genes are TRBV19 and TRBJ1-4, with a possible D match to TRBD1 (5 bases). From germline, CDR1 is LNHDA and CDR2 SQIVND (reference sequence). V lost 7 bases to trimming and J lost 7 bases, with 16 bases between them. This CDR3 spans 14 amino acids. CDR3 coding DNA: TGTGCCAGTAACGGAGGGGCCTCGACTGAAAAACTGTTTTTT. Protein product: CASNGGASTEKLFF.

This clonotype was recorded many times. The chain links TRBV7-2 to TRBJ1-1; D is unclear. Trimming removed 5 bases from V and 2 bases from J, with 12 bases in between. Per germline, CDR1 SGHTA and CDR2 FQGNSA. The CDR3 has 14 amino acids. The CDR3 DNA reads as TGTGCCAGCAGCACGGACCGTCTCAACACTGAAGCTTTCTTT. Its protein product is CASSTDRLNTEAFF. The full variable domain, completed using reference TRBV7-2 and TRBJ1-1, is GAGVSQSPSNKVTEKGKDVELRCDPISGHTALYWYRQSLGQGLEFLIYFQGNSAPDKSGLPSDRFSAERTGGSVSTLTIQRTQQEDSAVYLCASSTDRLNTEAFFGQGTRLTVV.

This clonotype appeared many times. The chain recombines TRBV20-1 with TRBJ1-2, with a weak D call TRBD1 (5 bases). This CDR3 region has 14 residues. V was trimmed by 5 bases and J by 1 base, leaving 14 bases between them. Germline lookup yields CDR1 DFQATT and CDR2 SNEGSKA (reference sequence). CDR3 DNA sequence: TGCAGTGCTGACGGGACGGATTATAACTATGGCTACACCTTC. This translates into CSADGTDYNYGYTF.

As regards this clonotype: This could be a read error, since a much larger clone is one nucleotide away. The chain combines TRBV30 with TRBJ2-7; 12 nucleotides line up with TRBD2. V dropped 5 bases and J dropped 6; count of bases not matched to a gene: 5. CDR3 length: 13 amino acids. Germline assignment: CDR1 GTSNPN and CDR2 SVGIG (reference sequence). The CDR3 is CAWGLGLAGEQYF. The CDR3 coding sequence is TGTGCCTGGGGCCTGGGACTAGCGGGCGAGCAGTACTTC.

The V gene is TRBV20-1, the J gene TRBJ2-2; tentative D call: TRBD2 (6 bases). This CDR3 has 14 amino acids. CDR1 is DFQATT and CDR2 is SNEGSKA in the germline V gene (reference sequence). Trimming stripped 5 bases from V and 4 bases from J, with 14 bases between. The CDR3 DNA follows: TGCAGTGCTGTCCCGGACTACCCCACCGGGGAGCTGTTTTTT. It encodes CSAVPDYPTGELFF.

This clonotype was seen ten or more times. This chain links TRBV11-2 with TRBJ1-1, with a weak D call TRBD1 (5 bases). Germline V CDR1 and CDR2: SGHAT, FQNNGV. The CDR3 extends over 12 amino acids. V was trimmed by 6 bases and J by 7 bases, leaving 12 bases between them. The CDR3 reads CASRSPGLEAFF. Here the CDR3 DNA reads TGTGCCAGCAGATCACCGGGACTTGAAGCTTTCTTT.

At least ten counts were recorded for this clonotype. J is TRBJ2-6 and V is TRBV6-1; D is undetermined. Germline V gene data show CDR1 as MNHNS and CDR2 as SASEGT. This CDR3 contains 15 residues. The germline V and J ends were trimmed by 6 bases and 1 base, with 10 bases remaining between them. The CDR3 loop reads CASSATRSGANVLTF. In DNA, the CDR3 is TGTGCCAGCAGCGCCACGAGGTCTGGGGCCAACGTCCTGACTTTC.